This T cell receptor beta chain was found in a study of blood T cell repertoires in COVID-19. Looking at the study overall: The United States, Italy and Spain were the sources of the acute and convalescent COVID-19 samples.

Germline V gene data show CDR1 as LGHNA and CDR2 as YNFKEQ. Deletions cut 1 base from V and 10 bases from J, with 22 bases between. The CDR3 is 16 amino acids. Sequenced by immunoSEQ multiplex PCR; TCRdb stores in-frame clones only, minus some. The table has just over 80,000 clones, 81% seen once. The sequence was obtained from a man older than 75 with acute or convalescent COVID-19. The chain is built from TRBV4-2 and TRBJ1-1; a weak D match, TRBD1 (6 bases). The sequencing sample was made of peripheral blood. The CDR3 DNA reads as TGTGCCAGCAGCCAAGGAGGATCCCTGGCACAGGGACGAGCTTTCTTT. Protein: CASSQGGSLAQGRAFF.